This T cell receptor beta chain was observed in a study of PD-1 blockade in classical Hodgkin lymphoma. Overall study context: Patients were given intravenous nivolumab, 3 mg/kg, every 2 weeks. General study points: A reduction in baseline TCR diversity was reportedly seen in newly diagnosed patients relative to healthy donors.

Brentuximab vedotin exposure varied among the patients, all of whom had relapsed after autologous stem cell transplantation. The protocol was immunoSEQ multiplex PCR, while the TCRdb copy is restricted to in-frame clones and leaves out a portion. The sample has approximately 58,000 clones, approximately 89% seen once. About this clone itself: Its antigen remains unidentified.

V was clipped by 6 bases and J by 1 base; unmatched bases: 7. Germline V gives CDR1 MDHEN, CDR2 SYDVKM. The CDR3 has 15 residues. Specimen: peripheral blood mononuclear cells (PBMCs), collected before the second cycle of nivolumab. The chain carries TRBV28 and TRBJ2-5; TRBD1 matches 8 bases. The receptor comes from a human donor with classical Hodgkin lymphoma. The CDR3 DNA reads TGTGCCAGCAGGGCTAGACAGGGGATCCAAGAGACCCAGTACTTC. This encodes CASRARQGIQETQYF.